The next 25 T cell receptor beta chains were all read from a single sample in a study of siplizumab effects on memory and regulatory T cells. The protocol was immunoSEQ multiplex PCR, while the TCRdb copy is restricted to in-frame clones and leaves out a portion. The profile covers approximately 70,000 clones, with roughly 89% appearing a single time and around 29% taken by the ten largest. Sequenced: CD8+ T cells sorted from blood. The origin of the receptors is a human donor in good health.

This chain links TRBV7-9 with TRBJ2-2; maybe TRBD2 (5 bases). Looked up from germline, CDR1 is SEHNR and CDR2 is FQNEAQ (reference sequence). V was clipped by 5 bases and J by 6 bases, with 7 bases between them. This CDR3 comprises 12 residues. DNA of the CDR3: TGTGCCAGCAGCCTCGGGGCCGGGGAGCTGTTTTTT. It codes for CASSLGAGELFF.

J is TRBJ2-1 and V is TRBV5-5; maybe TRBD2 (5 bases). V dropped 1 base and J dropped 3 bases, with 11 bases sitting between them. Germline CDR1 is SGHKS and CDR2 is YYEKEE (reference sequence). This CDR3 spans 15 amino acids. Written as DNA, the CDR3 is TGTGCCAGCAGCTTGCAGGACTCCGACTACAATGAGCAGTTCTTC. It encodes CASSLQDSDYNEQFF.

V is TRBV6-5 and J is TRBJ2-5; D is perhaps TRBD2 (6 bases). Trimming cost V 8 bases and J 1 base, with 11 bases left between them. CDR3 length equals 13 residues. CDR1 and CDR2 (germline): MNHEY, SVGAGI. This chain's CDR3 is CASHTGVQETQYF. CDR3 DNA: TGTGCCAGCCACACGGGGGTCCAAGAGACCCAGTACTTC.

The gene calls are TRBV5-5 and TRBJ2-3, with TRBD2 matching 8 bases. There are 15 residues in the CDR3. V trimming: 6 bases; J trimming: 3 bases; junction bases outside the gene matches: 9. Per the germline V gene, CDR1 is SGHKS and CDR2 is YYEKEE (reference sequence). The CDR3 DNA is TGTGCCAGCACCCCCGGGACTAGTGGAACAGATACGCAGTATTTT. Its protein is CASTPGTSGTDTQYF.

The chain uses TRBV19 and TRBJ2-7, with unresolved D. The V gene's germline CDR1 is LNHDA and CDR2 SQIVND (reference sequence). Trimming removed 1 base at V and 9 bases at J, with 7 bases between. The CDR3 contains 11 residues. This chain's CDR3 is CASSIGTSQYF. The DNA for the CDR3 is TGTGCCAGTAGTATAGGTACTTCGCAGTACTTC.

The rearrangement uses TRBV6-6 and TRBJ1-1; D possibly corresponds to TRBD1 (5 bases). The V and J ends lost 3 bases and 2 bases respectively, with 13 bases between them. Germline CDR1 reads MNHNY; CDR2 reads SVGAGI (reference sequence). The CDR3 totals 15 residues. The CDR3 coding sequence is TGTGCCAGCAGTTATTGGGGGGATTTAAACACTGAAGCTTTCTTT. It codes for CASSYWGDLNTEAFF.

This chain connects TRBV27 to TRBJ2-7; a possible D gene is TRBD2 (6 bases). This CDR3 is 13 amino acids long. The V gene lost 5 bases and the J gene lost 2 bases, with 10 bases spanning the gap. Per the germline V gene, CDR1 is MNHEY and CDR2 is SMNVEV (reference sequence). CDR3 sequence: CASSLGGTYEQYF. CDR3 nucleotide sequence: TGTGCCAGCAGTCTCGGGGGTACCTACGAGCAGTACTTC.

CDR3 amino acids: CASSWDRTNTGELFF. CDR3 coding DNA: TGCGCCAGCAGCTGGGACAGAACTAACACCGGGGAGCTGTTTTTT. J is TRBJ2-2 and V is TRBV5-1; TRBD1 matches 7 bases. Trimming removed 3 bases from V and 2 bases from J; junction bases left unmatched: 4. The CDR3 is 15 residues long. Germline V CDR1 and CDR2: SGHRS, YFSETQ.

The rearrangement links TRBV27 to TRBJ1-5; a weak D match, TRBD1 (5 bases). The CDR3 sequence is 17 residues long. The V gene lost 2 bases and the J gene lost 0 bases, with 14 bases spanning the gap. Per the germline V gene, CDR1 is MNHEY and CDR2 is SMNVEV (reference sequence). The CDR3 loop is CASSLTGTGYSNQPQHF. Written as DNA, the CDR3 is TGTGCCAGCAGTTTAACTGGGACGGGTTATAGCAATCAGCCCCAGCATTTT.

This sequence joins TRBV2 and TRBJ1-6; no reliable D call. Trimming left V 9 bases short and J 10 bases short, with 10 bases between. This CDR3 has 11 amino acids. Looked up from germline, CDR1 is SNHLY and CDR2 is FYNNEI. CDR3 amino acids: CARPSWSPLHF. Written as DNA, the CDR3 is TGTGCCAGGCCATCGTGGTCACCCCTCCACTTT.

This clone was found a few times. The genes are TRBV28 and TRBJ2-2; D is undetermined. Germline V gene sequence: CDR1 MDHEN, CDR2 SYDVKM. V dropped 1 base and J dropped 4 bases, with 4 bases sitting between them. The CDR3 is made up of 13 amino acids. CDR3 sequence reads: CASSLLSTGELFF. DNA for the CDR3: TGTGCCAGCAGTTTATTGTCCACCGGGGAGCTGTTTTTT.

In this sample, this clone turned up once. The chain links TRBV2 to TRBJ2-1; 8 bases fit TRBD2. After removal of 4 bases from V and 8 bases from J, the junction contained 7 bases not matched to a gene. The CDR3 length is 14 residues. Germline V gene lookup returns CDR1 SNHLY and CDR2 FYNNEI. As DNA, the CDR3 is TGTGCCAGCAGTGGGGGGACTAGTTCCCATGAGCAGTTCTTC. It translates to CASSGGTSSHEQFF.

The chain joins TRBV30 to TRBJ2-1; 7 bases are a match to TRBD2. Trimming cost V 3 bases and J 3 bases; bases outside gene matches: 8. The germline V gene has CDR1 GTSNPN and CDR2 SVGIG (reference sequence). The CDR3 length is 15 residues. The CDR3 DNA reads as TGTGCCTGGAGCACCCTAGCGGCAGTCTACAATGAGCAGTTCTTC. This codes for CAWSTLAAVYNEQFF.

This chain links TRBV2 with TRBJ2-3; 7 bases align to TRBD1. The length of the CDR3 is 17 residues. Germline CDR1 is SNHLY and CDR2 is FYNNEI. Germline trimming cut 1 base from V and 2 bases from J; bases unmatched to any gene: 9. The CDR3, as DNA: TGTGCCAGCAGTGAAGACGAACAGGGGCCACCCACAGATACGCAGTATTTT. Amino acids: CASSEDEQGPPTDTQYF.

The chain has TRBV7-9 and TRBJ2-2; TRBD1 might be the D (6 bases). Trimming left V 2 bases short and J 5 bases short, with 18 bases between. Germline V gives CDR1 SEHNR, CDR2 FQNEAQ (reference sequence). The CDR3 runs 17 residues. The CDR3 sequence is CASSLMTGFKGTGELFF. CDR3 bases: TGTGCCAGCAGCTTAATGACAGGCTTTAAGGGGACCGGGGAGCTGTTTTTT.

J is TRBJ2-5 and V is TRBV5-8; 11 bases are shared with TRBD2. Trimming at V came to 3 bases and at J to 2 bases, leaving 3 bases not matched to a gene. The CDR3 contains 15 residues. Germline-derived CDR1 and CDR2 are SGHTS and YDEGEE. The CDR3 sequence: CASSSGTSGQETQYF. The CDR3 region has the DNA TGTGCCAGCAGCTCCGGGACTAGCGGTCAAGAGACCCAGTACTTC.

The chain joins TRBV20-1 to TRBJ2-5; D possibly corresponds to TRBD2 (5 bases). The V gene's germline CDR1 is DFQATT and CDR2 SNEGSKA (reference sequence). V lost 6 bases and J 1 base, leaving 6 bases between the germline ends. CDR3 length: 11 residues. CDR3 residues: CSARVQETQYF. The CDR3 coding sequence is TGCAGTGCGCGGGTCCAAGAGACCCAGTACTTC.

The chain has TRBV6-1 and TRBJ2-7; maybe TRBD2 (6 bases). The CDR3 covers 13 residues. V gave up 3 bases and J gave up 5 bases, with 11 bases separating them. From germline, CDR1 is MNHNS and CDR2 SASEGT. This chain's CDR3 is CASSERRGNEQYF. The CDR3 DNA sequence: TGTGCCAGCAGTGAGAGGAGGGGCAACGAGCAGTACTTC.

The chain is built from TRBV29-1 and TRBJ2-1, with 7 bases identical to TRBD2. CDR3 length equals 14 residues. The V gene's germline CDR1 is SQVTM and CDR2 ANQGSEA. After removal of 3 bases from V and 8 bases from J, the junction contained 10 bases not matched to a gene. This CDR3 reads CSVDGRDYQYEQFF. The CDR3 DNA is TGCAGCGTTGATGGGAGGGACTATCAGTATGAGCAGTTCTTC.

The rearrangement joins TRBV5-8 to TRBJ1-2; D unclear. The CDR3 is 15 amino acids. The V end was cut by 2 bases, the J end by 2 bases, with 13 bases between. CDR1 is SGHTS, CDR2 YDEGEE, per germline. As DNA, the CDR3 is TGTGCCAGCAGCTTAAGCGGGCGGACGAACTATGGCTACACCTTC. Its translation: CASSLSGRTNYGYTF.

The rearrangement links TRBV5-1 to TRBJ1-1; TRBD1 is a possible D gene (5 bases). The CDR3 has 17 residues. Per germline, CDR1 SGHRS and CDR2 YFSETQ. The V end was cut by 0 bases, the J end by 0 bases, with 15 bases between. The CDR3 loop reads CASSLGWGRALNTEAFF. Written as DNA, the CDR3 is TGCGCCAGCAGCTTGGGTTGGGGCCGTGCCCTGAACACTGAAGCTTTCTTT.

The rearrangement joins TRBV9 to TRBJ2-7, with D hard to call. Germline CDR1 and CDR2: SGDLS and YYNGEE. Trimming cost V 0 bases and J 1 base, with 8 bases left between them. The CDR3 runs 14 residues. This chain's CDR3 is CASSVGYVSYEQYF. The CDR3 nucleotides are TGTGCCAGCAGCGTAGGGTACGTTTCCTACGAGCAGTACTTC.

This rearrangement joins TRBV27 to TRBJ2-5; D gene uncertain. V lost 4 bases and J lost 9, with 18 bases in between. The CDR3 sequence is 14 residues long. Per the germline V gene, CDR1 is MNHEY and CDR2 is SMNVEV (reference sequence). The CDR3 DNA sequence: TGTGCCAGCAGTTGGCTGATGGATCCTGGGTCCCAGTACTTC. Protein sequence: CASSWLMDPGSQYF.

This clone appeared once. V usage is TRBV27 and J usage is TRBJ2-3; 8 nucleotides line up with TRBD2. V was clipped by 8 bases and J by 2 bases; unmatched bases: 9. The CDR3 length is 15 residues. Germline V gene data show CDR1 as MNHEY and CDR2 as SMNVEV (reference sequence). CDR3 loop: CASLQGAGVTDTQYF. CDR3 DNA sequence: TGTGCCAGCCTCCAGGGAGCGGGAGTCACAGATACGCAGTATTTT.

The rearrangement uses TRBV9 and TRBJ1-3; D gene unclear. CDR3 length equals 14 residues. Germline CDR1 reads SGDLS; CDR2 reads YYNGEE. The germline V and J ends were trimmed by 4 bases and 8 bases, with 16 bases remaining between them. The CDR3 spells CASSPPERGHTIYF. The CDR3 bases are TGTGCCAGCAGCCCCCCCGAAAGAGGGCACACCATATATTTT.